The T cell receptor beta chain under discussion was sequenced for a study of shared clonotypes between healthy human individuals. Whole-study findings and limits: Blood was the sole source, and tissue repertoires probably differ. Memory subsets had estimated richness that was generally smaller than that of naive subsets. Large depth notwithstanding, sorted-subset sequencing proved incomplete by rarefaction. Lower generation probabilities were found for non-shared clonotypes than for those shared by all four donors.

To note about this clone: Its antigen is as yet unknown.

The protocol was immunoSEQ multiplex PCR, while the TCRdb copy is restricted to in-frame clones and leaves out a portion. The sample holds about 2.3 million clones, approximately 90% seen once. Between the trimmed V and J ends, which lost 8 bases and 8 bases, there was a span of 15 bases. CDR3 size: 12 residues. Germline-derived CDR1 and CDR2 are ENHRY and SYGVKD. The clonotype was recovered from a man between 18 and 29 years old in good health. Some clones in this sample may be carry-over from other donors' samples. The gene calls are TRBV10-3 and TRBJ1-2; D possibly corresponds to TRBD1 (5 bases). Sample: naive CD4+ T cells from PBMCs. Subset of the sample: CD45RA+ positively selected. The CDR3 sequence: CAIEDKRDGYTF. The CDR3 region has the DNA TGTGCCATCGAGGACAAACGGGACGGCTACACCTTC.